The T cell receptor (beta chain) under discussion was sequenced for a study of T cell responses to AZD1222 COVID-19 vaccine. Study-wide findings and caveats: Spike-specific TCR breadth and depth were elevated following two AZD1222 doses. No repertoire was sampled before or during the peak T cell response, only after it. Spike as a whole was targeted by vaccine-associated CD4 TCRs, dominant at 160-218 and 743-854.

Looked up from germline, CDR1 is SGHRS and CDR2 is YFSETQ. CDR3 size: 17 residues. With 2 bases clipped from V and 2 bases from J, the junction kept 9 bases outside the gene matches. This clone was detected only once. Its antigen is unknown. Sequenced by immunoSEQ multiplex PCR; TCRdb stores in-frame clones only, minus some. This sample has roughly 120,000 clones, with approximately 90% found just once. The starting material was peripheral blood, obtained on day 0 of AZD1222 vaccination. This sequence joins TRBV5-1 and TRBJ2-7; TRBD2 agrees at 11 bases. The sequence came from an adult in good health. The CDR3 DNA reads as TGCGCCAGCAGCTTAGCCCTAGCGGGGGGCATGACCTACGAGCAGTACTTC. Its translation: CASSLALAGGMTYEQYF.